This is a list of T cell receptor beta chains from one sample in a study of siplizumab effects on memory and regulatory T cells. Sequencing used immunoSEQ multiplex PCR; TCRdb keeps in-frame clones, though not all of them. This table holds tens of thousands of clones, 75% to 90% found once. Sequenced sample: memory CD4+ T cells sorted from blood. The receptors were sampled from a human donor in good health. Both conserved end residues are part of each CDR3. D genes are given only for firm matches. Clone size is stated in some rows and not others, as once, few, many or a class when expanded.

cdr3_length	clone_size	v_call	j_call	d_call	cdr3_aa	cdr3_nt
12	.	TRBV5-1	TRBJ1-1	.	CASSTGGTEAFF	TGCGCCAGCAGCACTGGGGGGACTGAAGCTTTCTTT
15	once	TRBV14	TRBJ2-6	.	CASSQWDTGANVLTF	TGTGCCAGCAGCCAGTGGGATACGGGGGCCAACGTCCTGACTTTC
14	.	TRBV19	TRBJ2-7	TRBD1	CASRSLDREAEQYF	TGTGCCAGTAGATCCTTGGACAGGGAGGCGGAGCAGTACTTC
13	few	TRBV5-4	TRBJ1-1	.	CASSLDEGTEAFF	TGTGCCAGCAGCTTGGATGAGGGAACTGAAGCTTTCTTT
15	once	TRBV5-4	TRBJ1-1	.	CASSLYDRRNTEAFF	TGTGCCAGCAGCCTATACGACAGGCGGAACACTGAAGCTTTCTTT
14	.	TRBV11-2	TRBJ2-7	TRBD2	CASSIRAGVYEQYF	TGTGCCAGCAGCATCCGAGCGGGAGTCTACGAGCAGTACTTC
15	.	TRBV19	TRBJ2-2	.	CASSMRAWSTGELFF	TGTGCCAGTAGTATGAGGGCGTGGAGCACCGGGGAGCTGTTTTTT
15	.	TRBV5-1	TRBJ2-3	TRBD2	CASSLDSGSTDTQYF	TGCGCCAGCAGCTTGGATAGCGGGAGCACAGATACGCAGTATTTT
13	.	TRBV19	TRBJ1-5	.	CASSILDGQPQHF	TGTGCCAGTAGTATCCTCGACGGCCAGCCCCAGCATTTT
14	.	TRBV6-1	TRBJ2-7	TRBD1	CASSEDYRGYEQYF	TGTGCCAGCAGTGAAGACTACAGGGGCTACGAGCAGTACTTC
12	.	TRBV6-1	TRBJ2-2	.	CASLRDTGELFF	TGTGCCAGCCTAAGGGACACCGGGGAGCTGTTTTTT
15	.	TRBV6-5	TRBJ1-4	.	CASSYSWGGREKLFF	TGTGCCAGCAGTTACTCATGGGGGGGTCGGGAAAAACTGTTTTTT
11	.	TRBV5-1	TRBJ2-7	.	CASRKGREQYF	TGCGCCAGCAGGAAAGGACGCGAGCAGTACTTC
15	.	TRBV7-2	TRBJ2-2	TRBD2	CASSASGVDSGELFF	TGTGCCAGCAGCGCTAGCGGGGTTGATTCCGGGGAGCTGTTTTTT
15	.	TRBV7-8	TRBJ2-7	TRBD2	CASSPAGGNGYEQYF	TGTGCCAGCAGCCCGGCGGGGGGCAATGGCTACGAGCAGTACTTC
13	.	TRBV14	TRBJ2-6	.	CASSPPGSNVLTF	TGTGCCAGCAGCCCCCCGGGATCCAACGTCCTGACTTTC
15	.	TRBV19	TRBJ1-3	.	CATWDGPNSGNTIYF	TGTGCCACTTGGGACGGACCGAACTCTGGAAACACCATATATTTT
13	.	TRBV2	TRBJ2-1	TRBD1	CASTGDSNNEQFF	TGTGCCAGCACCGGGGACAGTAACAATGAGCAGTTCTTC
15	.	TRBV6-5	TRBJ2-7	TRBD1	CASSYAGTGGYEQYF	TGTGCCAGCAGTTACGCGGGGACAGGGGGGTACGAGCAGTACTTC
14	.	TRBV5-1	TRBJ1-6	TRBD1	CASSQGALNSPLHF	TGCGCCAGCTCCCAGGGGGCGCTTAATTCACCCCTCCACTTT